The text below deals with one T cell receptor (beta chain). This clone is identified as hyperexpanded (1% or more). There is no known antigen for this receptor. Base-call qualities are not available, and no considerably larger clone is one nucleotide away. This record comes from a study of T cells and copy number aberrations in small-cell lung cancer (dated by TCRdb to about 2021). Describing the broader study: Whole-exome sequencing of the same tumor regions was paired with TCR repertoire sequencing so that T cell metrics could be related to mutations and copy number aberrations. Tumor TCR data were available for 17 patients, and TCR data from both tumor and normal tissue were available for roughly 15 patients.

The CDR3 covers 15 residues, taking in both the cysteine and the phenylalanine. Just CDR3 DNA is preserved here, 45 bases in frame from base 1. A distance of 16 bases separates the germline ends of V and J, which lose 2 bases and 5 bases respectively. Looking up the germline V gene yields CDR1 SGHAT and CDR2 FQNNGV. TCR-beta CDR3 regions were amplified from genomic DNA with the immunoSEQ hsTCRB Kit using multiplexed V- and J-gene primers. Unique DNA barcodes were added in a second PCR, and the samples were pooled together with one negative control and one positive control. The pooled TCR-beta libraries were sequenced using a 150-cycle paired-end protocol on an Illumina MiSeq. The authors processed their data as follows. Adaptive Biotechnologies processed the raw sequencing data and produced a report containing normalized, annotated TCR-beta repertoires. T-cell density was computed as TCR-beta templates normalized to usable DNA, which was estimated by amplifying housekeeping genes. Clonality was defined as 1 minus Pielou's evenness, while richness was a count of unique rearrangements. Three measures quantified intratumor TCR heterogeneity between regions: the Jaccard index, the Morisita overlap index, and the proportion of shared top-20 clonotypes. TCRdb carries this immuneACCESS record with in-frame sequences only. Its versions omit some clonotypes, under half of them owing to an unresolved V gene in the studies checked, with the rest unexplained. V, J and clone size derive from that table, while D and trimming were established from the DNA sequence. A total of some 1,300 clones appear in this sample, about four fifths of them only once. Of the sample, roughly 4.5% is held by the ten largest clones.

The donors were limited-stage small-cell lung cancer patients who had surgical resection in Hangzhou, China, between the late 2000s and the early 2020s. All donors were treated with upfront surgery without preoperative chemotherapy or radiotherapy, and immunotherapy was not given to any donor before or after surgery. All 20 or so patients in the sequenced cohort were identified as smokers or heavy second-hand smokers. To represent spatial heterogeneity of the primary tumors, three regions were collected from each tumor FFPE block using a grid approach. Tumor regions were macrodissected to enrich malignant cells, and only regions expected to yield at least 150 ng DNA were selected. To characterize T cell repertoire heterogeneity, the study applied multi-region TCR-beta sequencing to resected limited-stage small-cell lung cancers and to tumor-adjacent lung tissue. The AllPrep DNA/RNA FFPE Kit (Qiagen) was used to extract genomic DNA from FFPE tissue.

General findings and caveats noted by the study authors: Every specimen was formalin-fixed paraffin-embedded tissue, a material known to introduce sequencing artifacts. A negative correlation was found between higher copy number aberration burden and tumor T-cell density, richness and clonality. Across regions, the TCR repertoire was highly heterogeneous, with about 79.9-97.7% of clones confined to a single region, an overlap lower than the overlap seen in localized NSCLC. A small sample size, resulting from surgical resection being uncommon in small-cell lung cancer, limited the study, and the findings need validation. Tumors had lower T-cell density, richness and clonality than adjacent lung tissue, but the difference in density was not significant.

Recombination connected TRBV11-2 to TRBJ2-7; the D gene cannot be resolved beyond TRBD1 or TRBD2, each matching 6 bases. The sequenced sample was tumor tissue. This receptor was obtained from a woman aged 50 to 60 with small cell lung cancer. The CDR3: CASSLIPGATDEQYF. The bases read TGTGCCAGCAGCTTAATTCCGGGGGCGACGGACGAGCAGTACTTC.